This entry concerns a single T cell receptor beta chain. It has no known antigen specificity. No base qualities exist here, and no much larger clone lies one base off it. The entry originates in a study of Ad26.COV2.S vaccination and SARS-CoV-2 variants (dated by TCRdb to the early 2020s). About the full investigation: Vaccine-arm donors came from COV1001, a multicentre, randomized, double-blind, placebo-controlled phase I-IIa trial of Ad26.COV2.S in healthy adults. TCRbeta repertoire sequencing was used to assess the specificity and breadth of SARS-CoV-2-reactive T cell receptors after Ad26.COV2.S vaccination. Dosing of Ad26.COV2.S was intramuscular, at either 5x10^10 or 1x10^11 viral particles, delivered as one shot or as two shots spaced 56 days apart. Trial participants were randomized into five groups of five, in which low-dose or high-dose Ad26.COV2.S was given once or twice, or placebo was given on both occasions. Investigators did not know the trial group allocation while performing experiments and assessing outcomes. A total of roughly 30 samples were included in the TCR-sequenced set, comprising some 20 Ad26.COV2.S vaccine recipients, 5 placebo recipients and 8 SARS-CoV-2 convalescent individuals.

General study outcomes and caveats: Vaccine and placebo recipients had similar non-spike TCR breadth, a finding consistent with the vaccine containing only spike. Substantial breadth of spike-specific CD8+ and CD4+ T cell responses was reported after vaccination. According to the authors, total T cell responses may have been underestimated by the TCR breadth and depth analyses. The study lacked the statistical power to compare responses across vaccine doses or regimens. Higher spike-specific TCR breadth was observed in Ad26.COV2.S recipients than in placebo recipients (P = 0.0014).

Per the publication, the treatment or condition label means: some 19 received Ad26.COV2.S at low or high dose, single or two shots; 5 received placebo; per-sample allocation not given. Repertoires of vaccine and placebo recipients were sequenced from samples taken on day 63 after the first injection. Between 29 July and 7 August 2020, Cohort 1b enrolled 25 adults aged 18-55 years at one site in Boston, USA. Ad26.COV2.S consisted of a replication-incompetent adenovirus type 26 vector by which a prefusion-stabilized SARS-CoV-2 spike protein from the original Wuhan strain was expressed. The immunoSEQ Assay was used to sequence TCRbeta CDR3 regions. After extraction, genomic DNA underwent amplification by bias-controlled multiplex PCR, followed by high-throughput sequencing. The published analysis was carried out like this. Collapsing and filtering of sequences were performed to quantify the absolute abundance of each unique TCRbeta CDR3 region. T cell fraction was estimated by normalizing TCRbeta template counts to usable DNA, which was measured by amplifying reference genes present in all nucleated cells. Repertoire TCRs were annotated as SARS-CoV-2-specific when V gene, CDR3 amino acid sequence and J gene were exactly matched to a known reactive TCR set. The reference SARS-CoV-2 TCR set was derived from MIRA and filtered for enrichment in COVID-19-positive ImmuneCODE repertoires, a step that removed public or cross-reactive TCRs. Using the MIRA antigens, annotated TCRs were further analysed by specific ORF or by position within an ORF. Breadth was defined as the number of annotated unique rearrangements divided by the total number of unique productive rearrangements, and depth was defined as the summed frequency of the annotated unique rearrangements. Group comparisons of TCR breadth used two-sided Wilcoxon rank-sum tests. The table comes from immuneACCESS by way of TCRdb, which keeps in-frame sequences with V and J called. Part of the clones is missing from these tables; in studies checked, under half for an unresolved V gene and the rest for unknown reasons. That table gives V, J and clone size, and the DNA gave D and trimming. Present in this sample are roughly 380,000 clones, more than 75% of which were seen just once. The ten biggest clones cover 3.5% to 4% of the sample.

At the junction V is shortened by 1 base and J by 1 base; bases outside the gene matches: 4. Including the terminal cysteine and phenylalanine, the CDR3 comprises 16 residues. Only the CDR3 DNA is retained, 48 bases long and in frame from the first base. Taken from the germline V gene (reference sequence), the CDR1 and CDR2 loops are LGHDT and YNNKEL. The sample here was peripheral blood, taken in a trial of Ad26.COV2.S vaccine versus placebo. The chain couples TRBV3-1 (or the pseudogene TRBV3-2) to TRBJ1-1; 9 central bases correspond to TRBD1. The receptor was derived from a person between 18 and 65 years old who received the Ad26.COV2.S COVID-19 vaccine or a placebo. The nucleotide sequence is given as TGTGCCAGCAGCCAAGCTGGACAGGGGACGAACACTGAAGCTTTCTTT. The encoded protein is CASSQAGQGTNTEAFF.